A single sample gave rise to the 20 T cell receptor beta chains below, sequenced in a study of control samples from healthy donors and cancer patients. Only in-frame clones appear in the TCRdb table, and some are missing; sequencing was by immunoSEQ multiplex PCR. The repertoire holds 75,000 to 100,000 clones, with around 83% as singletons. Sequencing used blood. All receptors come from a woman in her 50s in good health.

The chain has TRBV4-3 and TRBJ2-7; D unresolved. The CDR3 has 14 residues. Germline CDR1 is LGHNA and CDR2 is YSLEER. The V gene lost 3 bases and the J gene lost 5 bases, with 14 bases spanning the gap. CDR3 sequence: CASSQRLGLHEQYF. The DNA of the CDR3 is TGCGCCAGCAGCCAGAGGCTAGGCCTCCACGAGCAGTACTTC.

This chain connects TRBV5-4 to TRBJ2-3; possible D gene TRBD1, 6 bases. Germline V lookup: CDR1 SGHNT, CDR2 YYREEE (reference sequence). V lost 4 bases, J lost 4 bases, and 10 bases lay in between. This CDR3 spans 13 amino acids. The CDR3 DNA follows: TGTGCCAGCAGCCCGTGGACAGCAGATACGCAGTATTTT. Encoded protein: CASSPWTADTQYF.

This chain uses TRBV12-5 with TRBJ2-7; 11 bases fit TRBD1. The V gene end was trimmed by 6 bases and the J gene end by 3 bases; junction bases not matched to a gene: 7. CDR3 length: 15 amino acids. The germline gives CDR1 LGHNT, CDR2 FRNRAP. The chain's CDR3 is CASGGTGGLGYEQYF. The CDR3 region has the DNA TGTGCTAGTGGGGGGACAGGGGGTCTTGGCTACGAGCAGTACTTC.

This clone was recorded a few times. This sequence joins TRBV19 and TRBJ1-5; TRBD1 agrees at 9 bases. Germline V gene lookup returns CDR1 LNHDA and CDR2 SQIVND (reference sequence). V lost 4 bases to trimming and J lost 2 bases; unmatched junction nucleotides: 6. The CDR3 totals 16 residues. In nucleotides, the CDR3 is TGTGCCAGTAGTACACTCCGGGACAGGGGCAATCAGCCCCAGCATTTT. It yields the protein CASSTLRDRGNQPQHF. The full variable domain, its missing parts supplied by reference TRBV19 and TRBJ1-5, is DGGITQSPKYLFRKEGQNVTLSCEQNLNHDAMYWYRQDPGQGLRLIYYSQIVNDFQKGDIAEGYSVSREKKESFPLTVTSAQKNPTAFYLCASSTLRDRGNQPQHFGDGTRLSIL.

The CDR3 DNA reads TGTGCCAGCAGCCCATCAGACCGGAACACTGAAGCTTTCTTT. It codes for CASSPSDRNTEAFF. The V gene is TRBV7-8, the J gene TRBJ1-1, with D hard to call. The V gene's germline CDR1 is SGHVS and CDR2 FQNEAQ. The CDR3 consists of 14 residues. Trimming cost V 5 bases and J 1 base, with 11 bases left between them.

A remark on this clone: The same CDR3 is also encoded by other DNA sequences in this sample. The rearrangement uses TRBV5-1 and TRBJ1-1, with D possibly matching TRBD1 (5 bases). CDR3 length equals 17 residues. Trimming removed 3 bases from V and 1 base from J, with 19 bases in between. CDR1 SGHRS and CDR2 YFSETQ come from the germline V gene. CDR3 sequence: CASSWGGQLGPNTEAFF. The CDR3 nucleotides are TGCGCCAGCAGCTGGGGGGGTCAGCTGGGGCCGAACACTGAAGCTTTCTTT.

The chain carries TRBV4-1 and TRBJ2-1; 8 bases fit TRBD2. CDR1 is MGHRA, CDR2 YSYEKL, per germline. Unmatched junction bases numbered 2, after V lost 0 bases and J lost 7 bases. CDR3 size: 14 residues. The CDR3 nucleotides read TGCGCCAGCAGCCAAGAGGGGACTAGAAATGAGCAGTTCTTC. Its protein product is CASSQEGTRNEQFF.

The genes are TRBV2 and TRBJ2-7; D may be TRBD2 (5 bases). The CDR3 runs 14 residues. Germline lookup yields CDR1 SNHLY and CDR2 FYNNEI. Trimming pared 3 bases from V and 1 base from J, leaving 10 bases between. The CDR3 is CASSDRLASYEQYF. The DNA for the CDR3 is TGTGCCAGCAGTGATAGGCTAGCATCCTACGAGCAGTACTTC.

The V and J genes are TRBV7-6 and TRBJ2-7; 9 bases line up with TRBD2. CDR1 SGHVS and CDR2 FNYEAQ come from the germline V gene. V was pared by 1 base and J by 6 bases, with 10 bases of the junction left unmatched. This CDR3 comprises 16 residues. The CDR3 loop reads CASSLGGSGRISEQYF. Here the CDR3 DNA reads TGTGCCAGCAGCTTAGGTGGTAGCGGGAGAATTAGCGAGCAGTACTTC.

The V and J genes are TRBV6-4 and TRBJ2-3; 9 bases align to TRBD1. Unmatched junction bases numbered 0, after V lost 4 bases and J lost 1 base. CDR1 and CDR2 (germline): MRHNA, SNTAGT. This CDR3 comprises 14 residues. The CDR3 DNA sequence: TGTGCCAGCAGTGGGACAGGGGGCACAGATACGCAGTATTTT. This codes for CASSGTGGTDTQYF.

V usage is TRBV10-1 and J usage is TRBJ1-6, with D unclear. The V gene lost 8 bases and the J gene lost 7 bases, with 6 bases spanning the gap. The CDR3 is 11 amino acids. Germline-derived CDR1 and CDR2 are WNHNN and SYGVQD (reference sequence). The CDR3 loop is CASSGNSPLHF. Here the CDR3 DNA reads TGCGCCAGCTCCGGGAATTCACCCCTCCACTTT.

The chain couples TRBV27 to TRBJ2-5; D is unclear. Between the trimmed V and J ends, which lost 6 bases and 9 bases, there was a span of 11 bases. The CDR3 totals 11 residues. Germline CDR1 is MNHEY and CDR2 is SMNVEV (reference sequence). Here the CDR3 DNA reads TGTGCCAGCAGCCTTCGCAAGGCCCAGTACTTC. It codes for CASSLRKAQYF.

CDR3: CASSYLSGRATGELFF. The CDR3 coding sequence is TGTGCCAGCAGTTACCTTAGCGGGAGGGCCACCGGGGAGCTGTTTTTT. J is TRBJ2-2 and V is TRBV6-2 or TRBV6-3; the match to TRBD2 covers 11 bases. CDR1 is MNHEY and CDR2 is SVGEGT in the germline V gene. V lost 2 bases, J lost 4 bases, and 3 bases stayed unmatched. The CDR3 is 16 residues long.

In its sample, this clone was seen a few times. The chain recombines TRBV7-2 with TRBJ1-6; D is possibly TRBD1 (6 bases). V lost 8 bases and J 5 bases, leaving 13 bases between the germline ends. The CDR3 is made up of 14 amino acids. Germline-derived CDR1 and CDR2 are SGHTA and FQGNSA. CDR3: CASGPTGNNSPLHF. CDR3 bases: TGTGCCAGCGGCCCGACAGGAAATAATTCACCCCTCCACTTT.

The gene calls are TRBV28 and TRBJ1-5; TRBD1 agrees at 9 bases. V lost 4 bases to trimming and J lost 6 bases; unmatched junction nucleotides: 10. This CDR3 contains 16 residues. Germline V gene lookup returns CDR1 MDHEN and CDR2 SYDVKM. CDR3 loop: CASSSPGQGGTQPQHF. The DNA for the CDR3 is TGTGCCAGCAGTTCACCGGGACAGGGAGGGACTCAGCCCCAGCATTTT.

The rearrangement links TRBV2 to TRBJ2-3, with D perhaps TRBD1 or TRBD2 (5 bases each). From germline, CDR1 is SNHLY and CDR2 FYNNEI. This CDR3 spans 15 amino acids. Deletions cut 2 bases from V and 1 base from J, with 10 bases between. The chain's CDR3 is CASSERGRGTDTQYF. The CDR3 DNA sequence: TGTGCCAGCAGTGAACGGGGCCGGGGCACAGATACGCAGTATTTT.

This chain links TRBV11-3 with TRBJ1-4; no definite D call. Germline V lookup: CDR1 SGHNT, CDR2 YENEEA. Trimming took 5 bases from V and 7 from J, leaving 11 bases between them. The CDR3 is made up of 13 amino acids. The CDR3 coding sequence is TGTGCCAGCAGCCCCAGCGGAAGTGAAAAACTGTTTTTT. It specifies CASSPSGSEKLFF.

This sequence joins TRBV5-1 and TRBJ2-7; the D gene is possibly TRBD2 (6 bases). V was shortened by 2 bases and J by 1 base, with 10 bases between the two germline ends. The CDR3 has 14 residues. Per the germline V gene, CDR1 is SGHRS and CDR2 is YFSETQ. This CDR3 is CASSFGTASYEQYF. The CDR3, as DNA: TGCGCCAGCAGCTTCGGGACTGCATCCTACGAGCAGTACTTC.

V usage is TRBV3-1 (or the pseudogene TRBV3-2) and J usage is TRBJ2-3, with 8 bases matching TRBD1. The CDR3 runs to 15 residues. The V and J ends lost 5 bases and 3 bases, in that order; junction bases with no gene match: 7. CDR1 is LGHDT, CDR2 YNNKEL, per germline (reference sequence). CDR3 loop: CASSGRTGKTDTQYF. As DNA, the CDR3 is TGTGCCAGCAGCGGACGGACAGGGAAGACAGATACGCAGTATTTT.

The chain links TRBV10-3 to TRBJ2-2, with D uncertain. Germline V lookup: CDR1 ENHRY, CDR2 SYGVKD. This CDR3 region has 15 residues. The ends were cut back, 0 bases at V and 2 bases at J, with 7 bases in the middle. CDR3 DNA sequence: TGTGCCATCAGTGAGTCGCTGAGAAACACCGGGGAGCTGTTTTTT. It is translated as CAISESLRNTGELFF.